One and the same sample provided the 15 T cell receptor beta chains below, sequenced in a study of cytomegalovirus exposure and HLA in healthy donors. The study ran its PCR with 60 Vbeta and 13 Jbeta primers. Produced via immunoSEQ multiplex PCR; TCRdb's table is partial and in-frame only. The table has roughly 190,000 clones, around 87% seen once. The sample taken for sequencing was PBMCs. These receptors originate from a man between 25 and 39 years old in good health and CMV-seronegative.

Notes on this clone: At one end the junction does not follow the germline gene, possibly because of a read error. J is TRBJ2-5 and V is TRBV5-6; D unclear. Gene TRBJ2-7 matches the end of the DNA better, so the J call may be wrong. CDR3 length: 12 residues. The germline CDR1 and CDR2 sequences are SGHDT and YYEEEE. CDR3 DNA sequence: TGTGCCAGCAGATTGGGCGGATACGAGCAGTACTTC. This sequence encodes CASRLGGYEQYF.

The chain recombines TRBV4-3 with TRBJ2-7, with 7 bases fitting TRBD1. The junction had 5 bases not matched to a gene; V was cut back by 0 bases and J by 3 bases. CDR3 length: 15 residues. Germline V gene lookup returns CDR1 LGHNA and CDR2 YSLEER. The CDR3 nucleotides are TGCGCCAGCAGCCAAGATCGACAGGGCTACTACGAGCAGTACTTC. Protein sequence: CASSQDRQGYYEQYF.

V and J are TRBV5-1 and TRBJ1-2; D is possibly TRBD1 (5 bases). The CDR3 contains 13 residues. Germline V gene data show CDR1 as SGHRS and CDR2 as YFSETQ. Trimming took 0 bases from V and 5 from J, leaving 8 bases between them. CDR3 nucleotides: TGCGCCAGCAGCTTGGAAGGGGTTTATGGCTACACCTTC. Its protein is CASSLEGVYGYTF.

The rearrangement uses TRBV2 and TRBJ1-4; the D gene is possibly TRBD1 (6 bases). The CDR3 is made up of 14 amino acids. Germline lookup yields CDR1 SNHLY and CDR2 FYNNEI. Trimming left V 5 bases short and J 3 bases short, with 10 bases between. CDR3 residues: CASSKTGSNEKLFF. The DNA of the CDR3 is TGTGCCAGCAGTAAAACAGGGTCTAATGAAAAACTGTTTTTT.

Worth noting for this clone: The sample holds other DNA sequences that translate to the same CDR3. V is TRBV18 and J is TRBJ2-7; 9 bases align to TRBD1. V lost 6 bases to trimming and J lost 1 base; unmatched junction nucleotides: 4. This CDR3 spans 14 amino acids. Per the germline V gene, CDR1 is KGHSH and CDR2 is LQKENI. For the CDR3, the DNA is TGTGCCAGCTCCCCCGGGACAGGGTCCTACGAGCAGTACTTC. This codes for CASSPGTGSYEQYF.

The chain uses TRBV6-6 and TRBJ1-6, with D perhaps TRBD1 (6 bases). There are 14 residues in the CDR3. Trimming removed 2 bases at V and 8 bases at J, with 10 bases between. Looked up from germline, CDR1 is MNHNY and CDR2 is SVGAGI (reference sequence). The CDR3 DNA is TGTGCCAGCAGTTACCGGGGGGCAGATTCACCCCTCCACTTT. This codes for CASSYRGADSPLHF.

The chain carries TRBV27 and TRBJ2-5, with D perhaps TRBD1 (7 bases). The CDR3 is 15 residues long. Looked up from germline, CDR1 is MNHEY and CDR2 is SMNVEV (reference sequence). The V end was cut by 4 bases, the J end by 5 bases, with 17 bases between. Written as DNA, the CDR3 is TGTGCCAGCAGTTACCAGGGGGGTGGGAGTGAGACCCAGTACTTC. This sequence encodes CASSYQGGGSETQYF.

The V gene is TRBV5-8, the J gene TRBJ1-2; no clear D. The CDR3 totals 13 residues. Trimming pared 4 bases from V and 2 bases from J, leaving 9 bases between. CDR1 and CDR2 from the germline V gene are SGHTS and YDEGEE. CDR3 in DNA: TGTGCCAGCAGCCGAGGAGGGAACTATGGCTACACCTTC. Residues: CASSRGGNYGYTF.

This rearrangement joins TRBV6-1 to TRBJ2-3, with TRBD1 identical over 9 bases. The CDR3 runs 16 residues. The germline V gene encodes CDR1 MNHNS and CDR2 SASEGT. With 4 bases clipped from V and 4 bases from J, the junction kept 9 bases outside the gene matches. This CDR3 is CASSARIGTGSDTQYF. The CDR3 coding sequence is TGTGCCAGCAGTGCCCGGATAGGGACAGGGTCAGATACGCAGTATTTT.

The gene calls are TRBV27 and TRBJ2-7, with TRBD2 matching over 7 bases. In germline, CDR1 is MNHEY, CDR2 SMNVEV (reference sequence). The CDR3 length is 15 residues. After removal of 3 bases from V and 5 bases from J, the junction contained 10 bases not matched to a gene. The CDR3 DNA reads TGTGCCAGCAGTTTCACTGCGGGAGCGTCCCACGAGCAGTACTTC. This codes for CASSFTAGASHEQYF.

This chain uses TRBV9 with TRBJ1-3; D is perhaps TRBD1 (5 bases). The CDR3 loop spans 15 amino acids. CDR1 and CDR2 (germline): SGDLS, YYNGEE. Trimming shortened V by 4 bases and J by 3 bases, and 14 bases separated the two germline ends. The CDR3 loop is CASSPPPGNGNTIYF. The CDR3 nucleotides read TGTGCCAGCAGCCCACCACCAGGGAATGGAAACACCATATATTTT.

The J gene is TRBJ2-7, the V gene TRBV29-1; 9 nucleotides match TRBD1. Unmatched junction bases numbered 8, after V lost 6 bases and J lost 2 bases. CDR1 SQVTM and CDR2 ANQGSEA come from the germline V gene. The CDR3 sequence is 14 residues long. The CDR3 coding sequence is TGCAGCGTGGACCCGGGACAGGGACCCTACGAGCAGTACTTC. Translated: CSVDPGQGPYEQYF.

This clone showed up just once. The chain is built from TRBV5-1 and TRBJ2-1; 9 bases are shared with TRBD2. The CDR3 runs to 17 residues. Germline-derived CDR1 and CDR2 are SGHRS and YFSETQ. With 2 bases clipped from V and 0 bases from J, the junction kept 6 bases outside the gene matches. CDR3 sequence: CASSLGSSGNSYNEQFF. The CDR3 coding sequence is TGCGCCAGCAGCTTAGGGTCTAGCGGGAACTCCTACAATGAGCAGTTCTTC.

J is TRBJ1-4 and V is TRBV20-1; TRBD1 agrees at 9 bases. CDR3 length equals 11 residues. Per the germline V gene, CDR1 is DFQATT and CDR2 is SNEGSKA (reference sequence). V lost 6 bases, J lost 7 bases, and 0 bases stayed unmatched. CDR3 sequence reads: CSADRGEKLFF. The CDR3 coding sequence is TGCAGTGCGGACAGGGGTGAAAAACTGTTTTTT.

In this sample, this clone turned up once. The chain joins TRBV7-9 to TRBJ2-6; perhaps TRBD1 as D (5 bases). CDR1 and CDR2 from the germline V gene are SEHNR and FQNEAQ (reference sequence). This CDR3 comprises 13 residues. Trimming removed 8 bases at V and 0 bases at J, with 5 bases between. The CDR3 spells CASQGSGANVLTF. CDR3 bases: TGTGCCAGCCAGGGCTCTGGGGCCAACGTCCTGACTTTC.